The source of this T cell receptor (beta chain) is a study of cytomegalovirus exposure and HLA in healthy donors. Overall study findings and caveats: Common viral pathogens seemed to be connected with several of the most significant clusters, according to a later analysis. Testing in vitro showed a few CMV-associated chains specific for CMV antigens.

As for this clone: Its antigen remains unknown. Other DNA sequences from this sample encode an identical CDR3 as well.

Every donor was a healthy person donating bone marrow. Donors likely had unrecorded immune exposures despite being nominally healthy when sampled. With 60 Vbeta and 13 Jbeta primers, the PCR was carried out. TCRdb's table, derived via immunoSEQ multiplex PCR, lists solely in-frame clones and lacks some. The sample lists 100,000 to 150,000 clones, 70% to 80% occurring once. The V segment lost 4 bases and the J segment 10 bases; nucleotides outside the gene matches: 13. The germline V gene has CDR1 MNHEY and CDR2 SVGAGI. The CDR3 consists of 16 residues. This chain joins TRBV6-5 and TRBJ1-6, with 7 bases matching TRBD1. The receptor was derived from a man aged 30 to 39 in good health and CMV-seronegative. Specimen: PBMCs. The CDR3, as DNA: TGTGCCAGCAGTTCCCTCAACCACAGGGGTGGATCACCCCTCCACTTT. Residues: CASSSLNHRGGSPLHF.